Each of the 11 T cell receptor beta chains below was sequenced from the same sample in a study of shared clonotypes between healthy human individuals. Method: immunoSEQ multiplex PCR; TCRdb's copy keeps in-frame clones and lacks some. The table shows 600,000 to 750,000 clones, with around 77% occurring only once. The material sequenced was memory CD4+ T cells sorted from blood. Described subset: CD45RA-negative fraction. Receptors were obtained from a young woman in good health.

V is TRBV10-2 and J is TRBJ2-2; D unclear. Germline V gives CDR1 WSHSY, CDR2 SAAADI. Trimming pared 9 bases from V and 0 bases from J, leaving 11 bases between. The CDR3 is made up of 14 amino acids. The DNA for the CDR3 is TGCGCCAGTAGAGCCCTATCGAACACCGGGGAGCTGTTTTTT. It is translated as CASRALSNTGELFF.

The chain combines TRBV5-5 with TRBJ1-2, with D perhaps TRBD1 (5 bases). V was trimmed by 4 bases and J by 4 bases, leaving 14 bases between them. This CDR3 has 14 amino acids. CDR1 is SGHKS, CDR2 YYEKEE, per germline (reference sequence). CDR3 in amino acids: CASSQAGRSYGYTF. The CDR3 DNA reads TGTGCCAGCAGCCAAGCGGGACGGTCCTATGGCTACACCTTC.

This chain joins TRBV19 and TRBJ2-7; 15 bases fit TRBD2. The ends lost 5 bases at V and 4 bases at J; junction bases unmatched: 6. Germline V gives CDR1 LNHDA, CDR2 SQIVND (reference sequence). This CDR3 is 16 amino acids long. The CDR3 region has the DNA TGTGCCAGTAGTTCCGGACTAGCGGGAGGGCCATACGAGCAGTACTTC. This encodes CASSSGLAGGPYEQYF.

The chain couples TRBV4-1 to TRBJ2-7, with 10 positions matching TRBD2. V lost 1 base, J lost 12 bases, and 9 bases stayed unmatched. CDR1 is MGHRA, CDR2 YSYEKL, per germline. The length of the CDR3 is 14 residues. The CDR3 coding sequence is TGCGCCAGCAGCCAAGGCACTAGCGGGACGAAGGTGTACTTC. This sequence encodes CASSQGTSGTKVYF.

CDR3 sequence: CASSLVFGRGSSNEQFF. The CDR3 bases are TGTGCCAGCAGCCTGGTATTCGGCAGGGGGTCGAGTAATGAGCAGTTCTTC. The V gene is TRBV7-9, the J gene TRBJ2-1, with TRBD1 matching over 7 bases. Per germline, CDR1 SEHNR and CDR2 FQNEAQ (reference sequence). V lost 5 bases and J lost 7; bases outside the gene matches: 17. This CDR3 region has 17 residues.

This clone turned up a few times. CDR3 residues: CASSQDPGHQGYTF. CDR3 bases: TGCGCCAGCAGCCAAGACCCAGGGCATCAAGGCTACACCTTC. The J gene is TRBJ1-2, the V gene TRBV4-1; D is possibly TRBD1 (5 bases). V dropped 0 bases and J dropped 8 bases, with 13 bases sitting between them. The CDR3 contains 14 residues. Germline values: CDR1 MGHRA, CDR2 YSYEKL.

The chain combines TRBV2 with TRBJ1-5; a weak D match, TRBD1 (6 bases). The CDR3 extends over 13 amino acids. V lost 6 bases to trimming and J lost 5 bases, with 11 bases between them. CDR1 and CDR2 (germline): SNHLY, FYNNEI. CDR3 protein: CASSRGSYQPQHF. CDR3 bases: TGTGCCAGCAGCAGGGGCAGCTATCAGCCCCAGCATTTT.

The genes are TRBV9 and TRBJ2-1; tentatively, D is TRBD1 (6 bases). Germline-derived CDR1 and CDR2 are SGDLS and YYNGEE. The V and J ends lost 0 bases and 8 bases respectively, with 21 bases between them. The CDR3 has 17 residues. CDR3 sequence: CASSVGDVQGWRDEQFF. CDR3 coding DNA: TGTGCCAGCAGCGTAGGCGACGTGCAGGGGTGGCGGGATGAGCAGTTCTTC.

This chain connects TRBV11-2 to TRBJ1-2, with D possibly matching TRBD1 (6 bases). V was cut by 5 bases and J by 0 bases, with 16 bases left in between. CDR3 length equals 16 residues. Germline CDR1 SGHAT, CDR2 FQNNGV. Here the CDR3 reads CASSDLIRQANYGYTF. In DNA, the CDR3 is TGTGCCAGCAGCGACCTCATTCGACAGGCTAACTATGGCTACACCTTC.

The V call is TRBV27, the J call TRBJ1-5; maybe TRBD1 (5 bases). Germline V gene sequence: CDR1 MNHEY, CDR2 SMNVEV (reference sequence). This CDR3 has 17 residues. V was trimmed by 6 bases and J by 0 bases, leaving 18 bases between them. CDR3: CASRRGQTDTSNQPQHF. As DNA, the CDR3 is TGTGCCAGCAGGCGGGGTCAGACGGACACTAGCAATCAGCCCCAGCATTTT.

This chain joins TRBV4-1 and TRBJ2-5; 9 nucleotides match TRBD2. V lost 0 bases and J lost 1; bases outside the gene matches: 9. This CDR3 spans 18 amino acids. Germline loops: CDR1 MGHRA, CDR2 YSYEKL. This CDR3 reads CASSQERFAGGVQETQYF. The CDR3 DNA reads TGCGCCAGCAGCCAAGAGAGGTTCGCGGGAGGGGTCCAAGAGACCCAGTACTTC.